The T cell receptor (beta chain) under discussion was sequenced for a study of blood T cell repertoires in COVID-19. Produced via immunoSEQ multiplex PCR; TCRdb's table is partial and in-frame only. The sample comprises 200,000 to 250,000 clones, roughly four fifths of which are singletons, and around 3.5% rests with the top ten. The V gene lost 3 bases and the J gene lost 7 bases, with 7 bases spanning the gap. The CDR3 contains 12 residues. CDR1 LGHNT and CDR2 FRNRAP come from the germline V gene. The clonotype comes from a woman aged 18-29 years with acute or convalescent COVID-19. Sequenced sample: peripheral blood. V and J are TRBV12-5 and TRBJ2-1, with D unclear. CDR3 residues: CASGFDFNEQFF. The DNA of the CDR3 is TGTGCTAGTGGTTTCGACTTTAATGAGCAGTTCTTC.